This T cell receptor beta chain was identified in a study of response to subunit inactivated influenza vaccine. Trimming left V 2 bases short and J 6 bases short, with 15 bases between. The CDR3 consists of 15 residues. Findings of the study overall: There was a suggestion from the authors that each seasonal influenza vaccination recruits few new T cells.

MiXCR, applied by TCRdb to the RT-PCR reads, yields one record per CDR3 protein. The table has around 760,000 distinct CDR3 sequences, about 15% seen once; the top ten hold around 7%. This clonotype was seen a handful of times. The antigen remains undetermined. This sequence originates from a man aged 45 to 65 who received an inactivated influenza vaccine. The sample consisted of PBMCs from blood, taken 14 to 15 days before vaccination. This chain connects TRBV12-3 or TRBV12-4 to TRBJ2-3, with D possibly being TRBD1 or TRBD2 (5 bases each). The CDR3 loop is CASSLMGPRTDTQYF. The CDR3 nucleotides read TGTGCCAGCAGTTTAATGGGACCACGGACGGATACGCAGTATTTT.